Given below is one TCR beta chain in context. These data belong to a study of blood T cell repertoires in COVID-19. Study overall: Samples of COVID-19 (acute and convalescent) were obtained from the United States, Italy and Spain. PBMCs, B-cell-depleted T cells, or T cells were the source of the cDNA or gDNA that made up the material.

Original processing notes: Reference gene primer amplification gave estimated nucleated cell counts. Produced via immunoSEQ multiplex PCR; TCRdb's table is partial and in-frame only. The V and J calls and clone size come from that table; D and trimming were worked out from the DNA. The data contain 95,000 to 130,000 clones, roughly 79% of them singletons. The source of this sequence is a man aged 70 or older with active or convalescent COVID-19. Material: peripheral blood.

The CDR3 nucleotides read TGTGCCAGCAGTCCCGACAGGGGGCGATCCTACGAGCAGTACTTC. It translates to CASSPDRGRSYEQYF. The rearrangement uses TRBV6-2 or TRBV6-3 and TRBJ2-7; 10 bases map to TRBD1. This CDR3 is 15 amino acids long. Germline V lookup: CDR1 MNHEY, CDR2 SVGEGT. The V gene end was trimmed by 5 bases and the J gene end by 1 base; junction bases not matched to a gene: 5.